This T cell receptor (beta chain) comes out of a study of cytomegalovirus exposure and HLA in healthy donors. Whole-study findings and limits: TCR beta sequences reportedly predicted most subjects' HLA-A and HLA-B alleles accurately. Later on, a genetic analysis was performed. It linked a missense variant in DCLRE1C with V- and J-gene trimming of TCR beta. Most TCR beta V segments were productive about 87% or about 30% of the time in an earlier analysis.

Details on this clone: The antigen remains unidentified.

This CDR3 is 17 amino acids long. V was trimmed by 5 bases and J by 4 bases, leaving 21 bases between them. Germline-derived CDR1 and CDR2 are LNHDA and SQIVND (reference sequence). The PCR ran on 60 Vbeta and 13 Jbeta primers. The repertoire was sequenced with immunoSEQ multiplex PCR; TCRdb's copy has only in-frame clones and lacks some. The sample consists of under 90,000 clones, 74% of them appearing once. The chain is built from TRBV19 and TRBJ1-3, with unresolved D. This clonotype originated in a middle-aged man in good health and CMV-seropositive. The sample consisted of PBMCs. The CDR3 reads CASSVPPLPLGGNTIYF. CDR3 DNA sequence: TGTGCCAGTAGTGTCCCTCCCCTTCCCTTGGGCGGAAACACCATATATTTT. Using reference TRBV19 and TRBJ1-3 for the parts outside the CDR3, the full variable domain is DGGITQSPKYLFRKEGQNVTLSCEQNLNHDAMYWYRQDPGQGLRLIYYSQIVNDFQKGDIAEGYSVSREKKESFPLTVTSAQKNPTAFYLCASSVPPLPLGGNTIYFGEGSWLTVV.